This T cell receptor beta chain was observed in a study of blood T cell repertoires in COVID-19. Across the study: Both acute and convalescent COVID-19 samples were obtained from the United States, Italy and Spain. T cells, B-cell-depleted T cells, or PBMCs provided the cDNA or gDNA that served as material.

Germline CDR1 SGHDN, CDR2 FVKESK. V lost 4 bases and J 7 bases, leaving 20 bases between the germline ends. This CDR3 is built from 15 residues. Per the study methods: Estimated nucleated cell counts came from reference gene primer amplification. Profiled with immunoSEQ multiplex PCR; TCRdb holds only in-frame clones, not every one. For V, J and clone size, that table is used; D and trimming come from the DNA. The sample yields approximately 190,000 clones, around 83% seen once. The clonotype originates from a woman in her 40s with acute or convalescent COVID-19. The sequenced sample was peripheral blood. The chain combines TRBV14 with TRBJ2-7, with D tentatively TRBD1 (5 bases). The CDR3: CASSPRVGARLEQYF. CDR3 nucleotides: TGTGCCAGCAGCCCCCGGGTTGGGGCTCGTTTAGAGCAGTACTTC.